The sequence of this T cell receptor (beta chain) was determined in a study of blood T cell repertoires in COVID-19. Study information: From the United States, Italy and Spain came samples of acute and convalescent COVID-19. Nucleic acid was either cDNA or gDNA, and it came from T cells, B-cell-depleted T cells, or PBMCs.

Germline V gives CDR1 SGHTA, CDR2 FQGTGA. The CDR3 loop spans 16 amino acids. Losses at the gene ends were 5 bases for V and 4 bases for J; bases not matched to a gene: 6. As handled by the study authors: Amplification of reference gene primers provided the estimated nucleated cell counts. Sequencing was performed with immunoSEQ multiplex PCR; in TCRdb, only in-frame clones are kept and a portion is missing. Clone size and the V and J calls come from that table; the DNA yielded D and trimming. The sample comprises roughly 120,000 clones, about 80% of which are singletons, and 16% rests with the top ten.

The sample taken for sequencing was peripheral blood. This TCR was recovered from a woman older than 75 with active or convalescent COVID-19. V is TRBV7-3 and J is TRBJ2-5; 14 bases match TRBD2. The CDR3 DNA sequence: TGTGCCAGCAGCCCCTGGACTAGCGGGAGGCCAGAGACCCAGTACTTC. Translation: CASSPWTSGRPETQYF.